The 5 T cell receptor beta chains below all came from one sample that was sequenced in a study of Graves' ophthalmopathy and Graves' hyperthyroidism. RNA transcripts served as template for amplifying TCR beta CDR3 sequences. The library came from an HTBI-primed first-round RT-PCR and a second-round multiplex PCR. From the multiplex PCR reads, TCRdb called clonotypes with MiXCR, one entry per CDR3 protein. The table lists over 650,000 distinct CDR3 sequences, more than 40% of them singletons, with around 3% in the top ten. Input material: peripheral blood. The receptors stem from an adult man with Graves' ophthalmopathy.

The gene calls are TRBV29-1 and TRBJ2-2; D tentatively reads TRBD1 or TRBD2 (5 bases each). The CDR3 covers 14 residues. Germline loops: CDR1 SQVTM, CDR2 ANQGSEA. Trimming cost V 8 bases and J 6 bases, with 19 bases left between them. The CDR3 sequence: CSWNRDPTSGELFF. DNA for the CDR3: TGCAGCTGGAACCGGGACCCCACCTCCGGGGAGCTGTTTTTT.

The rearrangement uses TRBV2 and TRBJ1-5; D is possibly TRBD1 (5 bases). The ends were cut back, 6 bases at V and 14 bases at J, with 23 bases in the middle. There are 14 residues in the CDR3. In germline, CDR1 is SNHLY, CDR2 FYNNEI. Written as DNA, the CDR3 is TGTGCCAGCAGCATCGGGACTAGCGACAACTACGAGCATTTT. Protein sequence: CASSIGTSDNYEHF.

This clonotype has ten or more counts. The chain links TRBV7-2 to TRBJ1-4, with D possibly being TRBD1 (6 bases). The germline V and J ends were trimmed by 5 bases and 4 bases, with 11 bases remaining between them. Per germline, CDR1 SGHTA and CDR2 FQGNSA. This CDR3 has 14 amino acids. In DNA, the CDR3 is TGTGCCAGCAGCCCACAGGGACTTAATGAAAAACTGTTTTTT. Its protein is CASSPQGLNEKLFF. The whole variable domain, filled in from reference TRBV7-2 and TRBJ1-4, reads GAGVSQSPSNKVTEKGKDVELRCDPISGHTALYWYRQSLGQGLEFLIYFQGNSAPDKSGLPSDRFSAERTGGSVSTLTIQRTQQEDSAVYLCASSPQGLNEKLFFGSGTQLSVL.

V usage is TRBV11-3 and J usage is TRBJ2-7; D not resolved. Germline values: CDR1 SGHNT, CDR2 YENEEA. The V end was cut by 0 bases, the J end by 3 bases, with 6 bases between. CDR3 size: 13 residues. CDR3 amino acids: CASSLDVDYEQYF. In DNA, the CDR3 is TGTGCCAGCAGCTTAGATGTCGACTACGAGCAGTACTTC.

The V gene is TRBV20-1, the J gene TRBJ2-1; 8 bases line up with TRBD2. The CDR3 spans 15 residues. With 4 bases clipped from V and 0 bases from J, the junction kept 5 bases outside the gene matches. The germline gives CDR1 DFQATT, CDR2 SNEGSKA (reference sequence). The CDR3 nucleotides are TGCAGTGCTAAACTAGCGGTGAGCTCCTACAATGAGCAGTTCTTC. As protein: CSAKLAVSSYNEQFF.